The rows below give T cell receptor beta chains drawn from one sample of a study of blood T cells in healthy people across ages. From the 5' RACE reads, TCRdb called clonotypes with MiXCR, one entry per CDR3 protein. The sample yields 790,000 or so distinct CDR3 sequences, roughly 50% seen once. The sample was blood. All receptors derive from a man aged 40-49 years in good health. The CDR3 runs from the conserved cysteine through the conserved F or W. The D gene is left open where the match is weak. Expanded clones get a size class; other rows say once, few or many, or leave the size out.

v_call: TRBV7-9; j_call: TRBJ1-6; clone_size: many; d_call: TRBD1; cdr3_length: 17; cdr3_nt: TGTGCCAGCAGTTTCGCTGACTGGACAGGGAGTCGTTCACCCCTCCACTTT; cdr3_aa: CASSFADWTGSRSPLHF
v_call: TRBV12-3/TRBV12-4; j_call: TRBJ2-3; clone_size: NA; d_call: NA; cdr3_length: 10; cdr3_nt: TGTGCCATCCTGAGAGATACGCGGTATTTT; cdr3_aa: CAILRDTRYF
v_call: TRBV5-6; j_call: TRBJ1-4; clone_size: NA; d_call: NA; cdr3_length: 14; cdr3_nt: TGTGCCAGCAGCTTCTGGGGGGCGCACGAAAAACTGTTTTTT; cdr3_aa: CASSFWGAHEKLFF
v_call: TRBV28; j_call: TRBJ1-1; clone_size: once; d_call: NA; cdr3_length: 14; cdr3_nt: TGTGCCAGCAGTTTGATAGCCTTGAACACTGAAGCTTTCTTT; cdr3_aa: CASSLIALNTEAFF
v_call: TRBV10-3; j_call: TRBJ2-1; clone_size: few; d_call: NA; cdr3_length: 17; cdr3_nt: TGTGCCATCAGTGGCCAGGACCACAGGAGCGGGTACAATGAGCAGTTCTTC; cdr3_aa: CAISGQDHRSGYNEQFF
v_call: TRBV7-2; j_call: TRBJ2-4; clone_size: NA; d_call: TRBD2; cdr3_length: 14; cdr3_nt: TGTGCCAGCTGCTTAGCGGGAGGGCCGGGAGAGCAGTACTTC; cdr3_aa: CASCLAGGPGEQYF
v_call: TRBV6-4; j_call: TRBJ2-7; clone_size: NA; d_call: NA; cdr3_length: 13; cdr3_nt: TGTGCCAGAACCGATGCGGTCACCTACGAGCAGTACTTC; cdr3_aa: CARTDAVTYEQYF
v_call: TRBV12-3/TRBV12-4; j_call: TRBJ2-1; clone_size: NA; d_call: TRBD2; cdr3_length: 16; cdr3_nt: TGTGCCAGCAGTTTAACCCTAGCGGGTAAAGTCAATGAGCAGTTCTTC; cdr3_aa: CASSLTLAGKVNEQFF
v_call: TRBV7-2; j_call: TRBJ1-3; clone_size: NA; d_call: TRBD1; cdr3_length: 16; cdr3_nt: TGTGCCAGCAGCCGGATGACAGGGGCTGCTGGAAACACCATATATTTT; cdr3_aa: CASSRMTGAAGNTIYF
v_call: TRBV20-1; j_call: TRBJ2-4; clone_size: NA; d_call: NA; cdr3_length: 14; cdr3_nt: TGCAGTGCTCCCCTCCCAGGGGCCAAAAACATTCAGTACTTC; cdr3_aa: CSAPLPGAKNIQYF
v_call: TRBV3-1; j_call: TRBJ2-1; clone_size: NA; d_call: TRBD2; cdr3_length: 16; cdr3_nt: TGTGCCAGCAGCCAAGAAGCTAGCGGAGCCTACAATGAGCAGTTCTTC; cdr3_aa: CASSQEASGAYNEQFF
v_call: TRBV4-1; j_call: TRBJ2-5; clone_size: NA; d_call: NA; cdr3_length: 13; cdr3_nt: TGCGCCAGCAGCCAGAACAGGTTAGAGACCCAGTACTTC; cdr3_aa: CASSQNRLETQYF
v_call: TRBV27; j_call: TRBJ1-1; clone_size: once; d_call: NA; cdr3_length: 16; cdr3_nt: TGTGCCAGCAGCCGGACCCTGACAGCCCGGAACACTGAAGCTTTCTTT; cdr3_aa: CASSRTLTARNTEAFF
v_call: TRBV9; j_call: TRBJ2-3; clone_size: NA; d_call: TRBD2; cdr3_length: 15; cdr3_nt: TGTGCCAGCAGCGAGACCGGGACTAGCAAAGATACGCAGTATTTT; cdr3_aa: CASSETGTSKDTQYF
v_call: TRBV5-1; j_call: TRBJ2-7; clone_size: few; d_call: TRBD2; cdr3_length: 16; cdr3_nt: TGCGCCAGCAAGATCGCCGTACTAGCGGGAGCCCACGAGCAGTACTTC; cdr3_aa: CASKIAVLAGAHEQYF
v_call: TRBV7-2; j_call: TRBJ2-6; clone_size: NA; d_call: NA; cdr3_length: 14; cdr3_nt: TGTGCCAGCAGTTACCAGCCCGGGGCCAACGTCCTGACTTTC; cdr3_aa: CASSYQPGANVLTF
v_call: TRBV7-9; j_call: TRBJ2-6; clone_size: many; d_call: NA; cdr3_length: 13; cdr3_nt: TGTGCCAGCAGCTCGCTTTTGGCCAACGTCCTGACTTTC; cdr3_aa: CASSSLLANVLTF
v_call: TRBV29-1; j_call: TRBJ1-6; clone_size: NA; d_call: NA; cdr3_length: 13; cdr3_nt: TGCAGCGTCAAGGAGTTTGGGAAATCACCCCTCCACTTT; cdr3_aa: CSVKEFGKSPLHF
v_call: TRBV7-9; j_call: TRBJ2-7; clone_size: once; d_call: NA; cdr3_length: 18; cdr3_nt: TGTGCCAGCAGCTTATTCTTGATGGGGGCCAACGGGGCCTACGAGCAGTACTTC; cdr3_aa: CASSLFLMGANGAYEQYF
v_call: TRBV28; j_call: TRBJ2-1; clone_size: NA; d_call: TRBD2; cdr3_length: 15; cdr3_nt: TGTGCCAGCAGGGGGGGGGTGAGGGACTACAATGAGCAGTTCTTC; cdr3_aa: CASRGGVRDYNEQFF
v_call: TRBV6-1; j_call: TRBJ2-1; clone_size: NA; d_call: TRBD2; cdr3_length: 15; cdr3_nt: TGTGCCAGCAGGGCCGGGACTAGCGGCTACAATGAGCAGTTCTTC; cdr3_aa: CASRAGTSGYNEQFF
v_call: TRBV27; j_call: TRBJ2-5; clone_size: NA; d_call: NA; cdr3_length: 10; cdr3_nt: TGTGCCAGCAGTTTCGGGGCCCAGTACTTC; cdr3_aa: CASSFGAQYF
v_call: TRBV10-3; j_call: TRBJ1-5; clone_size: NA; d_call: TRBD1; cdr3_length: 13; cdr3_nt: TGTGCCATCGGATGGACAGGGAATCAGCCCCAGCATTTT; cdr3_aa: CAIGWTGNQPQHF
v_call: TRBV20-1; j_call: TRBJ2-1; clone_size: NA; d_call: NA; cdr3_length: 12; cdr3_nt: TGCAGTGCTCCCAGACTAGGGAGTGAGCAGTTCTTC; cdr3_aa: CSAPRLGSEQFF
v_call: TRBV4-3; j_call: TRBJ2-7; clone_size: few; d_call: NA; cdr3_length: 14; cdr3_nt: TGCGCCAGCAGCCATGGGGGCAGCTCCTACGAGCAGTACTTC; cdr3_aa: CASSHGGSSYEQYF
v_call: TRBV11-1; j_call: TRBJ2-7; clone_size: few; d_call: NA; cdr3_length: 14; cdr3_nt: TGTGCCAGCAGCTTAGCACTCATCTTGAACGAGCAGTACTTC; cdr3_aa: CASSLALILNEQYF
v_call: TRBV28; j_call: TRBJ2-1; clone_size: NA; d_call: NA; cdr3_length: 15; cdr3_nt: TGTGCCAGCCCGTTCCCGGGTCGCCTTTACAATGAGCAGTTCTTC; cdr3_aa: CASPFPGRLYNEQFF
v_call: TRBV28; j_call: TRBJ2-7; clone_size: NA; d_call: TRBD2; cdr3_length: 15; cdr3_nt: TGTGCCAGCGGTCCGACTAGCGGGGGCCGGGTTGAGCAGTACTTC; cdr3_aa: CASGPTSGGRVEQYF
v_call: TRBV27; j_call: TRBJ2-7; clone_size: few; d_call: TRBD2; cdr3_length: 15; cdr3_nt: TGTGCCAGCAGAGTGAGGACTAGCGGACTCTACGAGCAGTACTTC; cdr3_aa: CASRVRTSGLYEQYF
v_call: TRBV29-1; j_call: TRBJ1-1; clone_size: NA; d_call: NA; cdr3_length: 10; cdr3_nt: TGCAGCGTCAGTATCACTGAAGCTTTCTTT; cdr3_aa: CSVSITEAFF
v_call: TRBV10-3; j_call: TRBJ2-5; clone_size: few; d_call: NA; cdr3_length: 16; cdr3_nt: TGTGCCATCAGTGAGTCCGAGGGATGGCCCCAAGAGACCCAGTACTTC; cdr3_aa: CAISESEGWPQETQYF
v_call: TRBV5-1; j_call: TRBJ2-3; clone_size: few; d_call: NA; cdr3_length: 13; cdr3_nt: TGCGCCAGCAGCTGGGCGGGTGCAGATACGCAGTATTTT; cdr3_aa: CASSWAGADTQYF
v_call: TRBV7-9; j_call: TRBJ2-7; clone_size: few; d_call: NA; cdr3_length: 13; cdr3_nt: TGTGCCAGCAGCTCGGAGGGTTCCTACGAGCAGTACTTC; cdr3_aa: CASSSEGSYEQYF
v_call: TRBV28; j_call: TRBJ1-5; clone_size: NA; d_call: NA; cdr3_length: 14; cdr3_nt: TGTGCCAGCAGCCCCTTGTGGGCCAATCAGCCCCAGCATTTT; cdr3_aa: CASSPLWANQPQHF
v_call: TRBV18; j_call: TRBJ2-7; clone_size: NA; d_call: TRBD1; cdr3_length: 17; cdr3_nt: TGTGCCAGCTCACCGGTTAACCGGGACAGGGAAGCCTACGAGCAGTACTTC; cdr3_aa: CASSPVNRDREAYEQYF
v_call: TRBV28; j_call: TRBJ2-1; clone_size: NA; d_call: NA; cdr3_length: 13; cdr3_nt: TGTGCCAGCGTTGGGGCCTCCTACAATGAGCAGTTCTTC; cdr3_aa: CASVGASYNEQFF
v_call: TRBV29-1; j_call: TRBJ2-5; clone_size: NA; d_call: NA; cdr3_length: 14; cdr3_nt: TGCAGCGTTGGAGGGTTTCTGACACAAGAGACCCAGTACTTC; cdr3_aa: CSVGGFLTQETQYF
v_call: TRBV20-1; j_call: TRBJ2-7; clone_size: few; d_call: NA; cdr3_length: 13; cdr3_nt: TGCAGTGCCAAGAGAGGGAGCCTGGACGAGCAGTACTTC; cdr3_aa: CSAKRGSLDEQYF
v_call: TRBV2; j_call: TRBJ2-7; clone_size: once; d_call: NA; cdr3_length: 14; cdr3_nt: TGTGCCAGCAGACGGACAGTCTTTTCCTACGAGCAGTACTTC; cdr3_aa: CASRRTVFSYEQYF
v_call: TRBV6-5; j_call: TRBJ2-5; clone_size: many; d_call: NA; cdr3_length: 13; cdr3_nt: TGTGCCAGCAGCCGAACCAGAAAAGAGACCCAGTACTTC; cdr3_aa: CASSRTRKETQYF
v_call: TRBV7-6; j_call: TRBJ1-2; clone_size: NA; d_call: TRBD1; cdr3_length: 13; cdr3_nt: TGTGCCAGCAGCTTCACAGGGGGCAGTGGCTACACCTTC; cdr3_aa: CASSFTGGSGYTF
v_call: TRBV7-6; j_call: TRBJ1-5; clone_size: few; d_call: NA; cdr3_length: 14; cdr3_nt: TGTGCCAGCAGCTTAGATCCAGGGAATCAGCCCCAGCATTTT; cdr3_aa: CASSLDPGNQPQHF